The 16 T cell receptor beta chains below come from one sample, sequenced in a study of response to subunit inactivated influenza vaccine. One entry per CDR3 protein results from TCRdb running MiXCR on the RT-PCR reads. Here the sample spans fewer than 600,000 distinct CDR3 sequences, roughly 7.9% being singletons. Specimen: PBMCs from blood, collected around 25 months after vaccination. The receptors here all came from a man aged 45 to 75 who received an inactivated influenza vaccine.

The V and J genes are TRBV12-3 or TRBV12-4 and TRBJ2-1; TRBD1 matches at 10 bases. The CDR3 consists of 13 residues. With V trimmed by 6 bases and J by 9 bases, 5 bases remained unmatched. As DNA, the CDR3 is TGTGCCAGCAGGCCCGGGACAGGGGCTGAGCAGTTCTTC. Translated: CASRPGTGAEQFF.

This clonotype occurred many times. The chain recombines TRBV5-1 with TRBJ2-2; 8 nucleotides match TRBD1. This CDR3 is 14 amino acids long. The germline gives CDR1 SGHRS, CDR2 YFSETQ. With 4 bases clipped from V and 4 bases from J, the junction kept 3 bases outside the gene matches. This CDR3 reads CASSPGQVTGELFF. CDR3 bases: TGCGCCAGCAGCCCGGGACAGGTCACCGGGGAGCTGTTTTTT.

Many counts were recorded for this clonotype. The rearrangement links TRBV7-8 to TRBJ2-1, with D maybe TRBD2 (6 bases). Trimming removed 3 bases at V and 9 bases at J, with 15 bases between. CDR1 SGHVS and CDR2 FQNEAQ come from the germline V gene. The CDR3 totals 14 residues. This CDR3 is CASSLGGSTSEQFF. CDR3 nucleotides: TGTGCCAGCAGCTTGGGGGGTTCAACCAGTGAGCAGTTCTTC.

This clonotype was seen more than once but under ten times. The chain couples TRBV6-2 or TRBV6-3 to TRBJ2-3; D unresolved. V was trimmed by 2 bases and J by 8 bases, leaving 8 bases between them. The CDR3 contains 12 residues. Germline V gene data show CDR1 as MNHEY and CDR2 as SVGEGT. The CDR3 protein is CASSYEDTTQYF. The CDR3 DNA reads as TGTGCCAGCAGTTACGAGGATACTACGCAGTATTTT.

This clonotype turned up a few times. J is TRBJ2-7 and V is TRBV5-6; D call uncertain. The V end lost 0 bases, the J end lost 7 bases, and 17 bases lay between the germline ends. CDR1 is SGHDT, CDR2 YYEEEE, per germline. The CDR3 extends over 15 amino acids. The CDR3 sequence: CASSLGISSTSEQYF. The DNA of the CDR3 is TGTGCCAGCAGCTTGGGAATTTCATCTACCTCGGAGCAGTACTTC. The entire variable domain, with the rest obtained from reference TRBV5-6 and TRBJ2-7, is as follows: DAGVTQSPTHLIKTRGQQVTLRCSPKSGHDTVSWYQQALGQGPQFIFQYYEEEERQRGNFPDRFSGHQFPNYSSELNVNALLLGDSALYLCASSLGISSTSEQYFGPGTRLTVT.

The chain is built from TRBV5-1 and TRBJ1-3; D unclear. The length of the CDR3 is 16 residues. Germline V gene sequence: CDR1 SGHRS, CDR2 YFSETQ. Trimming left V 0 bases short and J 1 base short, with 11 bases between. CDR3 protein: CASSLDQGISGNTIYF. The CDR3 DNA reads as TGCGCCAGCAGCTTGGACCAAGGAATTTCTGGAAACACCATATATTTT. The complete variable domain, with remaining parts taken from reference TRBV5-1 and TRBJ1-3, reads KAGVTQTPRYLIKTRGQQVTLSCSPISGHRSVSWYQQTPGQGLQFLFEYFSETQRNKGNFPGRFSGRQFSNSRSEMNVSTLELGDSALYLCASSLDQGISGNTIYFGEGSWLTVV.

The V and J genes are TRBV6-2 or TRBV6-3 and TRBJ2-1, with TRBD2 matching 10 bases. CDR1 MNHEY and CDR2 SVGEGT come from the germline V gene. This CDR3 spans 13 amino acids. With V trimmed by 10 bases and J by 8 bases, 8 bases remained unmatched. CDR3 bases: TGTGCCACAAGGCTAGCGGGAGTCGATGAGCAGTTCTTC. Translated, it gives CATRLAGVDEQFF.

This clonotype was seen only a few times. This rearrangement joins TRBV20-1 to TRBJ2-7; TRBD2 is a possible D gene (5 bases). This CDR3 has 15 amino acids. Germline V gene lookup returns CDR1 DFQATT and CDR2 SNEGSKA (reference sequence). V shed 3 bases and J shed 2 bases, with 17 bases lying between them. The CDR3 DNA reads TGCAGTGCTAGTGATTTTTTGGACTTTGCCTACGAGCAGTACTTC. The encoded protein is CSASDFLDFAYEQYF.

The DNA of the CDR3 is TGTGCCAGCAGCTTCAATAGCGGCTACGAGCAGTACTTC. This encodes CASSFNSGYEQYF. The chain combines TRBV7-2 with TRBJ2-7; D perhaps matches TRBD2 (6 bases). CDR3 length: 13 residues. The germline CDR1 and CDR2 sequences are SGHTA and FQGNSA. V was pared by 3 bases and J by 3 bases, with 9 bases between.

This sequence joins TRBV11-1 and TRBJ2-1, with TRBD2 as a possible D gene (6 bases). The CDR3 loop spans 15 amino acids. V shed 5 bases and J shed 6 bases, with 17 bases lying between them. CDR1 is SGHAT and CDR2 is FQDESV in the germline V gene (reference sequence). The DNA of the CDR3 is TGTGCCAGCAGCCGTACGGGACTCTACAGCAATGAGCAGTTCTTC. Translating it yields CASSRTGLYSNEQFF.

This clonotype was recorded a few times. The V gene is TRBV5-1, the J gene TRBJ2-2; D gene uncertain. Germline CDR1 is SGHRS and CDR2 is YFSETQ. The CDR3 is 14 amino acids. The V end was cut by 1 base, the J end by 8 bases, with 12 bases between. CDR3: CASSLTVSVGELFF. For the CDR3, the DNA is TGCGCCAGCAGCTTGACCGTCTCGGTTGGGGAGCTGTTTTTT. The whole variable domain, filled in from reference TRBV5-1 and TRBJ2-2, reads KAGVTQTPRYLIKTRGQQVTLSCSPISGHRSVSWYQQTPGQGLQFLFEYFSETQRNKGNFPGRFSGRQFSNSRSEMNVSTLELGDSALYLCASSLTVSVGELFFGEGSRLTVL.

This clonotype was counted many times. The chain links TRBV4-3 to TRBJ1-5; D remains unclear. Trimming cost V 8 bases and J 1 base, with 24 bases left between them. The V gene's germline CDR1 is LGHNA and CDR2 YSLEER. This CDR3 spans 18 amino acids. The CDR3 DNA is TGCGCCAGCTCCACGGAGGGCGGAACCCCCAGAAGCAATCAGCCCCAGCATTTT. Translation gives CASSTEGGTPRSNQPQHF.

This clonotype was seen more than once but under ten times. The chain has TRBV15 and TRBJ1-6, with TRBD1 as a possible D gene (6 bases). V was trimmed by 0 bases and J by 7 bases, leaving 16 bases between them. The CDR3 contains 17 residues. Germline V gene lookup returns CDR1 LNHNV and CDR2 YYDKDF (reference sequence). CDR3 protein: CATSRDIPPDSNSPLHF. The DNA for the CDR3 is TGTGCCACCAGCAGAGATATCCCTCCGGACAGCAATTCACCCCTCCACTTT.

This clonotype was recorded at least ten times. The chain recombines TRBV20-1 with TRBJ2-7; tentatively, D is TRBD2 (6 bases). Germline CDR1 is DFQATT and CDR2 is SNEGSKA (reference sequence). Trimming cost V 4 bases and J 0 bases, with 22 bases left between them. CDR3 length: 17 residues. The CDR3 sequence: CSAKVAYFGSDSYEQYF. DNA for the CDR3: TGCAGTGCTAAGGTTGCTTATTTCGGGAGTGACTCCTACGAGCAGTACTTC.

This clonotype was seen many times. V gene TRBV7-8 combines with J gene TRBJ2-1, with D hard to call. This CDR3 is built from 14 residues. Germline V gene sequence: CDR1 SGHVS, CDR2 FQNEAQ. V lost 5 bases and J 2 bases, leaving 10 bases between the germline ends. The CDR3 DNA reads as TGTGCCAGCAGCCCAAAGGTCGCCTACAATGAGCAGTTCTTC. Protein sequence: CASSPKVAYNEQFF.

The chain uses TRBV5-1 and TRBJ2-1; 7 bases align to TRBD2. V shed 4 bases and J 9 bases; nucleotides not matched to a gene: 10. The CDR3 runs 14 residues. Germline values: CDR1 SGHRS, CDR2 YFSETQ. CDR3 in amino acids: CASSEGLTGGEQFF. In nucleotides, the CDR3 is TGCGCCAGCAGCGAGGGACTAACTGGTGGTGAGCAGTTCTTC.